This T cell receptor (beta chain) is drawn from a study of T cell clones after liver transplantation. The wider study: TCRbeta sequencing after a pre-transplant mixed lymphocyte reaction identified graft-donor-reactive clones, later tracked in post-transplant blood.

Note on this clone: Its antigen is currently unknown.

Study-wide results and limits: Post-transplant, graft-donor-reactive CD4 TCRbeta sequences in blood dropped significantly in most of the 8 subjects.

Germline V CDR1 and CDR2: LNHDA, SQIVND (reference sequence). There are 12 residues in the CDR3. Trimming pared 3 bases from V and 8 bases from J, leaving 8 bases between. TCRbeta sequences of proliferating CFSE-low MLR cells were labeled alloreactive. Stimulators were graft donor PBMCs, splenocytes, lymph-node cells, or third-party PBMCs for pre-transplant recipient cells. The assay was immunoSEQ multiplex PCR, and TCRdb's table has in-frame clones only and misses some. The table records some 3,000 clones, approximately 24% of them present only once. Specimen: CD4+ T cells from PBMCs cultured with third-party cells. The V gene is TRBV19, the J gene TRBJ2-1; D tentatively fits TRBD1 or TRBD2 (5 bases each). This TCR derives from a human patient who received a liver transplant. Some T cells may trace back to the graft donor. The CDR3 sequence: CASSIQGDEQFF. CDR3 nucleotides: TGTGCCAGTAGTATCCAGGGAGATGAGCAGTTCTTC.